The clone carrying this T cell receptor (beta chain) was recorded at least ten times. Axillary draining lymph nodes of breast cancer patients supplied the node samples. This record comes from a study of breast tumors, draining lymph nodes, adjacent tissues. The CDR3 is 13 residues long. J was trimmed by 5 bases and V by 2 bases; bases with no gene match: 3. CDR1 GTSNPN and CDR2 SVGIG come from the germline V gene (reference sequence). From the multiplex PCR reads, TCRdb called clonotypes with MiXCR, one entry per CDR3 protein. The repertoire holds about 230,000 distinct CDR3 sequences, with roughly 32% as singletons.

The genes are TRBV30 and TRBJ1-5; TRBD1 agrees at 7 bases. Material for sequencing was axillary lymph node tissue. This TCR came from a female donor with breast cancer. Some clones in this sample may be carry-over from other donors' samples. CDR3 sequence: CAWSRTGDQPQHF. For the CDR3, the DNA is TGTGCCTGGAGTCGTACAGGGGATCAGCCCCAGCATTTT.